A selection of T cell receptor beta chains follows, all from one sample in a study of Ad26.COV2.S vaccination and SARS-CoV-2 variants. Only in-frame clones appear in the TCRdb table, and some are missing; sequencing was by immunoSEQ multiplex PCR. The sample contains around 250,000 clones, 87% of which appear only once. The sequenced sample was peripheral blood, obtained in a trial of Ad26.COV2.S vaccine versus placebo. These receptors all come from a person aged 18-65 years who received the Ad26.COV2.S COVID-19 vaccine or a placebo. The CDR3 runs from the conserved cysteine through the conserved F or W. Fields, in order: D gene, clone size, V gene, J gene, CDR3 DNA, CDR3 protein. A D gene is named only where the DNA matches it firmly. Size is stated for part of the rows, as once, few or many counts, or as a class when the clone is expanded.

D: .; size: .; V: TRBV6-5; J: TRBJ1-2; DNA: TGTGCCAGCAGAGCAGGGATCGCTAACTATGGCTACACCTTC; CDR3: CASRAGIANYGYTF
D: TRBD1; size: .; V: TRBV7-6; J: TRBJ2-2; DNA: TGTGCCAGCAGCTTCCCCTCTTTCGGGACAGGGCCCAACACCGGGGAGCTGTTTTTT; CDR3: CASSFPSFGTGPNTGELFF
D: .; size: .; V: TRBV12-3/TRBV12-4; J: TRBJ1-1; DNA: TGTGCCAGCACCCGGAATCCCCCAGCTTTCTTT; CDR3: CASTRNPPAFF
D: TRBD1; size: .; V: TRBV6-5; J: TRBJ2-7; DNA: TGTGCCAGCAGTTCCGGGACAGGGGTACCCTACGAGCAGTACTTC; CDR3: CASSSGTGVPYEQYF
D: .; size: once; V: TRBV29-1; J: TRBJ1-3; DNA: TGCAGCGTTTCAAGGTTAGACTCTGGAAACACCATATATTTT; CDR3: CSVSRLDSGNTIYF
D: .; size: .; V: TRBV30; J: TRBJ1-4; DNA: TGTGCCTGGAAGGGAGGTAGAAATGAAAAACTGTTTTTT; CDR3: CAWKGGRNEKLFF
D: .; size: .; V: TRBV6-6; J: TRBJ2-1; DNA: TGTGCCGGCGGCCCCAGGGATTCAAATAATGAGCAGTTCTTC; CDR3: CAGGPRDSNNEQFF
D: .; size: .; V: TRBV7-9; J: TRBJ2-5; DNA: TGTGCCAGCAGCGACCGGAACATTGAGACCCAGTACTTC; CDR3: CASSDRNIETQYF
D: .; size: .; V: TRBV3-1/TRBV3-2; J: TRBJ1-2; DNA: TGTGCCAGCAGCCAAGAGGCCCTTAGGGGCGGCTACACCTTC; CDR3: CASSQEALRGGYTF
D: .; size: few; V: TRBV24-1; J: TRBJ2-2; DNA: TGTGCCACCAGTGGCCGCCAGACAGGGAACACCGGGGAGCTGTTTTTT; CDR3: CATSGRQTGNTGELFF
D: .; size: once; V: TRBV14; J: TRBJ1-1; DNA: TGTGCCAGCAGCCAAGTAGGAGGTGTCCTTGGTGAAGCTTTCTTT; CDR3: CASSQVGGVLGEAFF
D: .; size: .; V: TRBV2; J: TRBJ1-5; DNA: TGTGCCAGCAGTGAATCCGGTCAGGGTGTTCAGCCCCAGCATTTT; CDR3: CASSESGQGVQPQHF
D: TRBD1; size: .; V: TRBV12-3/TRBV12-4; J: TRBJ1-3; DNA: TGTGCCAGCAGTTCCGACAGGGGGCACACCATATATTTT; CDR3: CASSSDRGHTIYF
D: .; size: once; V: TRBV24-1; J: TRBJ1-1; DNA: TGTGCCACCAGTGATGGTCTGGGGCAGAAAGCTTTCTTT; CDR3: CATSDGLGQKAFF
D: TRBD1; size: .; V: TRBV5-4; J: TRBJ1-3; DNA: TGTGCCAGCAGCTGGACAGGGTTGAGCTCTGGAAACACCATATATTTT; CDR3: CASSWTGLSSGNTIYF
D: .; size: once; V: TRBV11-2; J: TRBJ2-3; DNA: TGTGCCAGCAGCTCGGAGGACAGTCGTCTTAGGTATTTT; CDR3: CASSSEDSRLRYF
D: TRBD2; size: .; V: TRBV10-2; J: TRBJ2-5; DNA: TGCGCCAGCAGTAACCCGGGACTAGCGGGAGTGTTGGAGACCCAGTACTTC; CDR3: CASSNPGLAGVLETQYF
D: .; size: once; V: TRBV5-1; J: TRBJ2-2; DNA: TGCGCCAGCAGCCCGGCGAACACCGGGGAGCTGTTTTTT; CDR3: CASSPANTGELFF
D: .; size: .; V: TRBV27; J: TRBJ2-6; DNA: TGTGCCAGCAGTTTAACGGTGAGCGGGGCCAACGTCCTGACTTTC; CDR3: CASSLTVSGANVLTF
D: .; size: .; V: TRBV30; J: TRBJ2-3; DNA: TGTGCCTGGGGGGGCTGGGGGGATACGCAGTATTTT; CDR3: CAWGGWGDTQYF
D: .; size: .; V: TRBV4-1; J: TRBJ2-7; DNA: TGCGCCAGCAGCCACCGAGTGGGCTACGAGCAGTACTTC; CDR3: CASSHRVGYEQYF
D: .; size: .; V: TRBV5-6; J: TRBJ2-2; DNA: TGTGCCAGCAGCTTAGGGGGGTCAAACACCGGGGAGCTGTTTTTT; CDR3: CASSLGGSNTGELFF
D: .; size: .; V: TRBV11-2; J: TRBJ2-7; DNA: TGTGCCAGCACCCCATACCGAAGTAGTGTTTACGAGCAGTACTTC; CDR3: CASTPYRSSVYEQYF
D: TRBD1; size: once; V: TRBV11-2; J: TRBJ1-1; DNA: TGTGCCAGCAGCTCCCTGACAGGGGTTTCCACTGAAGCTTTCTTT; CDR3: CASSSLTGVSTEAFF
D: .; size: .; V: TRBV3-1/TRBV3-2; J: TRBJ2-1; DNA: TGTGCCAGCAGCCAAACTGATGAGCAGTTCTTC; CDR3: CASSQTDEQFF
D: .; size: .; V: TRBV5-1; J: TRBJ2-5; DNA: TGCGCCAGCAGCTTGCCCAGGGGGCTCCCTAGCGGCCAAGAGACCCAGTACTTC; CDR3: CASSLPRGLPSGQETQYF
D: .; size: .; V: TRBV2; J: TRBJ1-2; DNA: TGTGCCAGCAGTGAAGAGGGTTTGGGTATCTATGGCTACACCTTC; CDR3: CASSEEGLGIYGYTF
D: .; size: .; V: TRBV7-3; J: TRBJ1-1; DNA: TGTGCCAGCAGCTTAACGGGGGCAGGGGTTTACACTGAAGCTTTCTTT; CDR3: CASSLTGAGVYTEAFF
D: .; size: .; V: TRBV24-1; J: TRBJ2-2; DNA: TGTGCCACCAGTGATTGGGTAGCGGCCGGGGAGCTGTTTTTT; CDR3: CATSDWVAAGELFF
D: TRBD1; size: .; V: TRBV7-2; J: TRBJ1-5; DNA: TGTGCCAGCAGCCCCTCCTCGACAGGGTCGTGGCAGCCCCAGCATTTT; CDR3: CASSPSSTGSWQPQHF
D: .; size: .; V: TRBV19; J: TRBJ1-3; DNA: TGTGCCAGTAGTATAGGCTGGGGGCTCTCTGGAAACACCATATATTTT; CDR3: CASSIGWGLSGNTIYF
D: TRBD2; size: .; V: TRBV27; J: TRBJ2-3; DNA: TGTGCCAGCAGTCGATCGGGGGGTGGAGATACGCAGTATTTT; CDR3: CASSRSGGGDTQYF
D: .; size: .; V: TRBV27; J: TRBJ2-2; DNA: TGTGCCAGCAGTTTTGAGCTGAACACCGGGGAGCTGTTTTTT; CDR3: CASSFELNTGELFF
D: TRBD1; size: .; V: TRBV27; J: TRBJ1-5; DNA: TGTGCCAGCAGTTACAGGGGAGTTCAGCCCCAGCATTTT; CDR3: CASSYRGVQPQHF
D: TRBD2; size: .; V: TRBV27; J: TRBJ2-3; DNA: TGTGCCAGCAGTTTCCGGACTAGCGGGAGGGTGGATACGCAGTATTTT; CDR3: CASSFRTSGRVDTQYF
D: .; size: .; V: TRBV5-5; J: TRBJ1-2; DNA: TGTGCCAGCAGGGACGTGTATGGCTACACCTTC; CDR3: CASRDVYGYTF
D: .; size: .; V: TRBV5-1; J: TRBJ1-2; DNA: TGCGCCAGCAGCTTCGCTAGGGGAGGATCTATTCATGGCTACACCTTC; CDR3: CASSFARGGSIHGYTF
D: .; size: .; V: TRBV18; J: TRBJ2-5; DNA: TGTGCCAGCTCACCCACACTTAGTCACGAGACCCAGTACTTC; CDR3: CASSPTLSHETQYF
D: .; size: .; V: TRBV27; J: TRBJ1-6; DNA: TGTGCCAGCAGTTTAAAGGCGGCTGGCTCCTATAATTCACCCCTCCACTTT; CDR3: CASSLKAAGSYNSPLHF
D: .; size: .; V: TRBV30; J: TRBJ2-2; DNA: TGTGCCTGGAGTTACGGCACCGGGGAGCTGTTTTTT; CDR3: CAWSYGTGELFF
D: .; size: .; V: TRBV19; J: TRBJ1-1; DNA: TGTGCCAGTAGTTCGCCCGGACAGACACAACACACTGAAGCTTTCTTT; CDR3: CASSSPGQTQHTEAFF
D: .; size: few; V: TRBV5-5; J: TRBJ1-5; DNA: TGTGCCAGCAGCTTAGTGACCGGAGTCAATCAGCCCCAGCATTTT; CDR3: CASSLVTGVNQPQHF
D: .; size: .; V: TRBV24-1; J: TRBJ2-5; DNA: TGTGCCACCAGTGACCCGACCGGAGCAAGGGAGACCCAGTACTTC; CDR3: CATSDPTGARETQYF